This passage covers 9 T cell receptor beta chains from one sample sequenced in a study of T cell responses to AZD1222 COVID-19 vaccine. Sequencing used immunoSEQ multiplex PCR; TCRdb keeps in-frame clones, though not all of them. The table includes about 110,000 clones, just under 95% detected once. The source was peripheral blood, collected on day 0 of AZD1222 vaccination. The receptors were gathered from an adult in good health.

This clone showed up just once. The V and J genes are TRBV6-1 and TRBJ2-5, with D perhaps matching TRBD2 (6 bases). V shed 2 bases and J shed 4 bases, with 17 bases lying between them. CDR3 size: 16 residues. Germline V lookup: CDR1 MNHNS, CDR2 SASEGT. The CDR3 loop is CASSEIGGVGRETQYF. Written as DNA, the CDR3 is TGTGCCAGCAGTGAAATCGGGGGAGTAGGTAGAGAGACCCAGTACTTC.

The rearrangement joins TRBV2 to TRBJ1-4; the match to TRBD1 covers 8 bases. Germline V CDR1 and CDR2: SNHLY, FYNNEI. The CDR3 loop spans 16 amino acids. J was trimmed by 3 bases and V by 5 bases; bases with no gene match: 8. The CDR3: CASSQSPGQANEKLFF. CDR3 in DNA: TGTGCCAGCAGTCAGTCCCCGGGACAGGCTAATGAAAAACTGTTTTTT.

V and J are TRBV15 and TRBJ1-5, with D unclear. The CDR3 runs 15 residues. The V gene lost 7 bases and the J gene lost 4 bases, with 17 bases spanning the gap. Looked up from germline, CDR1 is LNHNV and CDR2 is YYDKDF (reference sequence). This chain's CDR3 is CATTLGRVGNQPQHF. In DNA, the CDR3 is TGTGCCACCACCTTAGGAAGGGTAGGGAATCAGCCCCAGCATTTT.

The genes are TRBV7-9 and TRBJ2-1; 9 bases are shared with TRBD1. V lost 5 bases and J lost 8; bases outside the gene matches: 10. Germline CDR1 and CDR2: SEHNR and FQNEAQ (reference sequence). The CDR3 consists of 15 residues. In DNA form, the CDR3 reads TGTGCCAGCAGCCGCCCCGGGACAGGGAGCGATGAGCAGTTCTTC. This sequence encodes CASSRPGTGSDEQFF.

V usage is TRBV11-2 and J usage is TRBJ1-5; tentative D call: TRBD1 (5 bases). This CDR3 spans 15 amino acids. Germline loops: CDR1 SGHAT, CDR2 FQNNGV. The V end lost 1 base, the J end lost 1 base, and 8 bases lay between the germline ends. DNA for the CDR3: TGTGCCAGCAGCTTAGCGTGGGGGAGCAATCAGCCCCAGCATTTT. Amino acid sequence: CASSLAWGSNQPQHF.

This clone came up a few times. The V and J genes are TRBV7-8 and TRBJ1-2; no clear D. This CDR3 has 15 residues. Germline V gives CDR1 SGHVS, CDR2 FQNEAQ. V dropped 2 bases and J dropped 5 bases, with 15 bases sitting between them. The CDR3 nucleotides are TGTGCCAGCAGCTTATCGGGCGGCGGGTTTTATGGCTACACCTTC. Translation: CASSLSGGGFYGYTF.

The chain has TRBV7-6 and TRBJ2-2; no clear D. The germline V gene has CDR1 SGHVS and CDR2 FNYEAQ. This CDR3 spans 15 amino acids. V was shortened by 6 bases and J by 0 bases, with 11 bases between the two germline ends. CDR3 protein: CASRQTEANTGELFF. The CDR3 DNA follows: TGTGCCAGCAGACAAACAGAAGCGAACACCGGGGAGCTGTTTTTT.

In its sample, this clone was seen once. The rearrangement links TRBV3-1 (or the pseudogene TRBV3-2) to TRBJ1-6, with 9 bases aligning to TRBD1. The V gene end was trimmed by 0 bases and the J gene end by 7 bases; junction bases not matched to a gene: 1. Germline V gene sequence: CDR1 LGHDT, CDR2 YNNKEL (reference sequence). The CDR3 totals 15 residues. CDR3 bases: TGTGCCAGCAGCCAAGATGGACAGGGGAATTCACCCCTCCACTTT. Residues: CASSQDGQGNSPLHF.

This clone came up once. This chain links TRBV2 with TRBJ2-2, with 9 nucleotides matching TRBD1. J was trimmed by 5 bases and V by 6 bases; bases with no gene match: 7. The CDR3 is made up of 15 amino acids. Germline assignment: CDR1 SNHLY and CDR2 FYNNEI. As DNA, the CDR3 is TGTGCCAGCAGAACGGGACAGGGAGGGACCGGGGAGCTGTTTTTT. As protein: CASRTGQGGTGELFF.